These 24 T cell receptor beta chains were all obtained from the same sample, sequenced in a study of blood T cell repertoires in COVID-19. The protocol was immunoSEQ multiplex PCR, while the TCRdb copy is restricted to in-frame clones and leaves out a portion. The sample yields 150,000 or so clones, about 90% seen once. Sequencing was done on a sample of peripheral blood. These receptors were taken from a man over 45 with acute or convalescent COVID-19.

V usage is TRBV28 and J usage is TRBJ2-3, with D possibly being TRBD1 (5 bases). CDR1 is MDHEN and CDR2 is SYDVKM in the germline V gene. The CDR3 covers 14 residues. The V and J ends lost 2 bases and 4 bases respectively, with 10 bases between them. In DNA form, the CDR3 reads TGTGCCAGCAGTTTACCCCAGGGCGCAGATACGCAGTATTTT. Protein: CASSLPQGADTQYF.

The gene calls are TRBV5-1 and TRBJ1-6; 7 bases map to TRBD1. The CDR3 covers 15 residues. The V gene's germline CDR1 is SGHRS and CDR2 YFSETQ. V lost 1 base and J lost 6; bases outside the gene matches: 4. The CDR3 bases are TGCGCCAGCAGCTTGCTGGGACAGATTAATTCACCCCTCCACTTT. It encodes CASSLLGQINSPLHF.

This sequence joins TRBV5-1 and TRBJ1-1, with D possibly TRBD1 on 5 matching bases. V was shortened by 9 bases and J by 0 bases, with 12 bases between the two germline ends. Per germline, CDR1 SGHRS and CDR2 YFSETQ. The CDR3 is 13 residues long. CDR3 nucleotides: TGCGCCACCCGCGACAGCTTGAACACTGAAGCTTTCTTT. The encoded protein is CATRDSLNTEAFF.

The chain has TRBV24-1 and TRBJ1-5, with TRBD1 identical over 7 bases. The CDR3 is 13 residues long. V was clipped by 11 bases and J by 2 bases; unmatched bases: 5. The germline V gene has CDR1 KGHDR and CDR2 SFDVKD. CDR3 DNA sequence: TGTGCCAAAGACAGGGATTGCAATCAGCCCCAGCATTTT. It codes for CAKDRDCNQPQHF.

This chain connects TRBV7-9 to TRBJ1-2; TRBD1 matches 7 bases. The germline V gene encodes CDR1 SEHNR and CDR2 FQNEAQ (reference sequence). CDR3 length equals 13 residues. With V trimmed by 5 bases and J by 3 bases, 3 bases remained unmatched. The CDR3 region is CASSRDSHYGYTF. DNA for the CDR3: TGTGCCAGCAGCAGGGACAGCCACTATGGCTACACCTTC. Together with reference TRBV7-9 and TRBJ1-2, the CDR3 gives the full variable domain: DTGVSQNPRHKITKRGQNVTFRCDPISEHNRLYWYRQTLGQGPEFLTYFQNEAQLEKSRLLSDRFSAERPKGSFSTLEIQRTEQGDSAMYLCASSRDSHYGYTFGSGTRLTVV.

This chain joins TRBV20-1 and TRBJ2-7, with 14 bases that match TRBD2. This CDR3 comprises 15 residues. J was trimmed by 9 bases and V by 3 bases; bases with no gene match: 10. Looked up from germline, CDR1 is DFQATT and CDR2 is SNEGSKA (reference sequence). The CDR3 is CSASKGTSGRMGQYF. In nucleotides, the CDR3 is TGCAGTGCTAGTAAGGGGACTAGCGGGAGAATGGGGCAGTACTTC.

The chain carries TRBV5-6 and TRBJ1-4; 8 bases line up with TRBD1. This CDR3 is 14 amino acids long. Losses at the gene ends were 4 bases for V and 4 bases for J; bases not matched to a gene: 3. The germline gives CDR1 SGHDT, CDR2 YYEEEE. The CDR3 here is CASSRTGSNEKLFF. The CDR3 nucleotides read TGTGCCAGCAGCCGGACAGGGAGTAATGAAAAACTGTTTTTT.

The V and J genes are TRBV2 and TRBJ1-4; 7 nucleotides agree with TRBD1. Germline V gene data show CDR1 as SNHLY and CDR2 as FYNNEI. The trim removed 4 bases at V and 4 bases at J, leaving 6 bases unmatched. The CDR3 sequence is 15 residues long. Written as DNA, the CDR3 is TGTGCCAGCAGTGCCCGCACAGGGGTTAATGAAAAACTGTTTTTT. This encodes CASSARTGVNEKLFF.

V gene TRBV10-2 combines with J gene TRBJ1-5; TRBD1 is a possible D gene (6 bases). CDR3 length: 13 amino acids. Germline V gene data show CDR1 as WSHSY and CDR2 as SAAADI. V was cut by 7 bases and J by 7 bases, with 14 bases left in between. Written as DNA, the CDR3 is TGCGCCAGCACCAAGGGCCAGGGGCAGCCCCAGCATTTT. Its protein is CASTKGQGQPQHF.

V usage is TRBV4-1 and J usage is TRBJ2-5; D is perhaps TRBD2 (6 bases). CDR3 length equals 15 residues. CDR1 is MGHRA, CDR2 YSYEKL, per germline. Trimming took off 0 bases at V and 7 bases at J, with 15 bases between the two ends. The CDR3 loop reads CASSQDRGPEGTQYF. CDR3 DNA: TGCGCCAGCAGCCAAGATCGAGGCCCGGAGGGGACCCAGTACTTC.

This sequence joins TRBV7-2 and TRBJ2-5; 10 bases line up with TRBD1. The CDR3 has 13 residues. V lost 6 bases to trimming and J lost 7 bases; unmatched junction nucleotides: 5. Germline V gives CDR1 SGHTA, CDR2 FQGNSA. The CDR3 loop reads CASRTGGEVTQYF. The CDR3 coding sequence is TGTGCCAGCAGGACAGGGGGCGAAGTGACCCAGTACTTC.

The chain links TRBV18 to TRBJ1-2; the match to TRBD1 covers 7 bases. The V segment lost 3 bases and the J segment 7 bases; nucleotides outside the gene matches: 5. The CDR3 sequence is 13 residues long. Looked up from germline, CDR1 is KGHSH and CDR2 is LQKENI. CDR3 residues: CASSPGTDGGYTF. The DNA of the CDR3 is TGTGCCAGCTCACCTGGGACAGACGGTGGCTACACCTTC.

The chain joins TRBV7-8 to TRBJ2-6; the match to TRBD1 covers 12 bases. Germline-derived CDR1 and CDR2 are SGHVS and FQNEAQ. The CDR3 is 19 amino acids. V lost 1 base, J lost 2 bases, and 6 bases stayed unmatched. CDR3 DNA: TGTGCCAGCAGCTTAGAGGGACAGGGGGCGCGTCCTGGGGCCAACGTCCTGACTTTC. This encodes CASSLEGQGARPGANVLTF.

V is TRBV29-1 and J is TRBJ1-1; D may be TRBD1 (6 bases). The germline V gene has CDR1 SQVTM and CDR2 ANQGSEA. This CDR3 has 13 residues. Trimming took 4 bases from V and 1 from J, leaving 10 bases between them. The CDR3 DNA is TGCAGCGTTGTGGGACATAAGAACACTGAAGCTTTCTTT. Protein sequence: CSVVGHKNTEAFF.

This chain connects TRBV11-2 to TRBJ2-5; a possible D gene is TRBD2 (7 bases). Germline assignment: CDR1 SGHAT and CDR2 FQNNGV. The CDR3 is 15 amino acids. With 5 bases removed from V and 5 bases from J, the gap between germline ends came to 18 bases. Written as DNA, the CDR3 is TGTGCCAGCAGCCAGGGGACGGGGGGCCGGGAGACCCAGTACTTC. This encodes CASSQGTGGRETQYF.

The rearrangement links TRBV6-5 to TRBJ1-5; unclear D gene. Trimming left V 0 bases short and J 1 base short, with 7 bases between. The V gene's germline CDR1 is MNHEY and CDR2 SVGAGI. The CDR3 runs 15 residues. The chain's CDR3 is CASSYSGESNQPQHF. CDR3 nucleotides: TGTGCCAGCAGTTACTCTGGAGAAAGCAATCAGCCCCAGCATTTT.

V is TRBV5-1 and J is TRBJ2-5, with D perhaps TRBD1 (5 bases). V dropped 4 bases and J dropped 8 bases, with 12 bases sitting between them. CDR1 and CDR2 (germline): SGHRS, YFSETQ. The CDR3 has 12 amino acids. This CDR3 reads CASSGDRQTQYF. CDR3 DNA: TGCGCCAGCAGCGGCGACAGACAAACCCAGTACTTC.

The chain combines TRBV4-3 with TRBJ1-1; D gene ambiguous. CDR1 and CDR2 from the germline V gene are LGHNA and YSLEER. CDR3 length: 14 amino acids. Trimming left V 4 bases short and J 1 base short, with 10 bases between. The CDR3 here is CASSLAGSNTEAFF. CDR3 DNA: TGCGCCAGCAGCCTCGCGGGATCGAACACTGAAGCTTTCTTT.

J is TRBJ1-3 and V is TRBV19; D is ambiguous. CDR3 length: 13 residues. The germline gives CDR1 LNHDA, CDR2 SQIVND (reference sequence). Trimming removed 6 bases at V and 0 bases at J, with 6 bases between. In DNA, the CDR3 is TGTGCCAGTAGCTCCTTCTCTGGAAACACCATATATTTT. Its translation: CASSSFSGNTIYF.

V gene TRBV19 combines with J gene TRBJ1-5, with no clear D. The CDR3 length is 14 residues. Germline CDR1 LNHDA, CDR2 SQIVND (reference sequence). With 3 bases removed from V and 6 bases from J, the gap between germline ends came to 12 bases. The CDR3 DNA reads TGTGCCAGTAGTATCTCAGGTAACAGTCAGCCCCAGCATTTT. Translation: CASSISGNSQPQHF.

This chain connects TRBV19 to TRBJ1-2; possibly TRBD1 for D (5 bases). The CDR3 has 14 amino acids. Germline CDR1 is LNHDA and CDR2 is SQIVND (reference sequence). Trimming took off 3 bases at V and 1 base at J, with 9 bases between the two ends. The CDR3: CASSIGGDNYGYTF. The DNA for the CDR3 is TGTGCCAGTAGTATCGGAGGGGATAACTATGGCTACACCTTC.

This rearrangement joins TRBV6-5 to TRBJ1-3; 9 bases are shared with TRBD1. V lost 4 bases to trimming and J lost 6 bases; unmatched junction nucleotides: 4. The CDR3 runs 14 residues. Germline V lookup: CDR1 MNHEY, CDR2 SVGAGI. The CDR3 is CASSFDRGANTIYF. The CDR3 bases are TGTGCCAGCAGTTTCGACAGGGGGGCAAACACCATATATTTT.

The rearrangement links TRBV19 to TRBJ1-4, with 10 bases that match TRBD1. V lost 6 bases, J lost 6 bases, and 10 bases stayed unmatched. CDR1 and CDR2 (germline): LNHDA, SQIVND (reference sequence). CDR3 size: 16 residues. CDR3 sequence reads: CASRRQGARLDEKLFF. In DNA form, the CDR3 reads TGTGCCAGTAGACGACAGGGGGCGCGATTGGATGAAAAACTGTTTTTT.

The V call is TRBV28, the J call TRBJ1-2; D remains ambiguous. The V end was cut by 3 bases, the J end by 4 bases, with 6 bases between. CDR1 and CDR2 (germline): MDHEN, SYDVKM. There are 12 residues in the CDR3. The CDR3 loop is CASSFVLYGYTF. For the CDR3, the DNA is TGTGCCAGCAGTTTCGTACTCTATGGCTACACCTTC.